These 11 T cell receptor beta chains share one sample of origin, sequenced in a study of T cell repertoires in cytomegalovirus infection. TCRdb used MiXCR to reprocess the reads, holding one entry per CDR3 protein. Of roughly 320,000 distinct CDR3 sequences listed, approximately 8.9% were seen once; the top ten hold over 2.5%. The sequencing sample was made of PBMCs. The source of these receptors is a human donor in good health (CMV status not recorded). Some clones in this sample may be carry-over from other donors' samples.

This clonotype was picked up many times. The rearrangement uses TRBV7-3 and TRBJ2-5; D tentatively fits TRBD1 or TRBD2 (6 bases each). CDR1 and CDR2 (germline): SGHTA, FQGTGA. The CDR3 covers 14 residues. Trimming left V 2 bases short and J 3 bases short, with 10 bases between. CDR3 in DNA: TGTGCCAGCAGCTTAGGGGGGACAAAAGAGACCCAGTACTTC. It encodes CASSLGGTKETQYF.

This clonotype was picked up a small number of times. This chain links TRBV29-1 with TRBJ1-2; D remains ambiguous. The CDR3 length is 13 residues. Per germline, CDR1 SQVTM and CDR2 ANQGSEA. The ends were cut back, 4 bases at V and 7 bases at J, with 16 bases in the middle. The CDR3 reads CSVVGEPLGGYTF. Written as DNA, the CDR3 is TGCAGCGTTGTTGGGGAACCCCTCGGTGGCTACACCTTC.

This clonotype was counted at least ten times. The V call is TRBV10-3, the J call TRBJ1-5; a weak D match, TRBD1 (5 bases). CDR1 and CDR2 from the germline V gene are ENHRY and SYGVKD. The CDR3 spans 16 residues. Trimming cost V 4 bases and J 0 bases, with 13 bases left between them. The CDR3 DNA reads as TGTGCCATCAGTGGAGGGGATCGTTTTAGCAATCAGCCCCAGCATTTT. It is translated as CAISGGDRFSNQPQHF.

At least ten counts were recorded for this clonotype. V usage is TRBV6-2 or TRBV6-3 and J usage is TRBJ1-5; D remains ambiguous. V was shortened by 6 bases and J by 7 bases, with 16 bases between the two germline ends. This CDR3 is 14 amino acids long. Germline-derived CDR1 and CDR2 are MNHEY and SVGEGT. The CDR3 loop is CASSPLRLLQPQHF. Written as DNA, the CDR3 is TGTGCCAGCAGCCCCCTGAGGCTTTTGCAGCCCCAGCATTTT.

This clonotype was detected only once. The chain couples TRBV12-3 or TRBV12-4 to TRBJ1-6; TRBD1 matches 7 bases. V was clipped by 5 bases and J by 9 bases; unmatched bases: 10. The CDR3 runs to 15 residues. The CDR3 nucleotides read TGTGCCAGCAGTCCCCGGCAGGGGGGTTTTTCACCCCTCCACTTT. This translates into CASSPRQGGFSPLHF.

This clonotype was recorded many times. The junction does not match germline at one end; this may be a read error. The rearrangement joins TRBV20-1 to TRBJ2-1; a weak D match, TRBD2 (5 bases). Germline V lookup: CDR1 DFQATT, CDR2 SNEGSKA (reference sequence). The CDR3 has 15 amino acids. The CDR3: CSARDPGSSHNEQFF. CDR3 nucleotide sequence: TGCAGTGCTAGAGACCCGGGATCCTCCCACAATGAGCAGTTCTTC.

This sequence joins TRBV28 and TRBJ2-2; weak D call: TRBD1 (6 bases). This CDR3 comprises 11 residues. V lost 6 bases to trimming and J lost 7 bases, with 6 bases between them. Germline loops: CDR1 MDHEN, CDR2 SYDVKM. The CDR3 sequence is CASRGGGELFF. DNA for the CDR3: TGTGCCAGCAGAGGGGGCGGGGAGCTGTTTTTT.

This clonotype was counted at least ten times. The genes are TRBV6-2 or TRBV6-3 and TRBJ2-3, with 8 bases identical to TRBD2. This CDR3 has 20 residues. J lost 2 bases, V lost 0 bases, and 16 bases had no gene match. Germline-derived CDR1 and CDR2 are MNHEY and SVGEGT. The CDR3 nucleotides are TGTGCCAGCAGTTACTCCCGAGGCGGGGGGTCATCCTCCCCCACAGATACGCAGTATTTT. This translates into CASSYSRGGGSSSPTDTQYF.

This clonotype was recorded at least ten times. The CDR3 sequence is CASSHPQDPPDTQYF. CDR3 bases: TGTGCCAGCAGCCATCCTCAGGACCCTCCAGATACGCAGTATTTT. This chain joins TRBV14 and TRBJ2-3; D gene uncertain. The CDR3 sequence is 15 residues long. Trimming stripped 3 bases from V and 4 bases from J, with 14 bases between. Germline V gene data show CDR1 as SGHDN and CDR2 as FVKESK.

The CDR3 nucleotides are TGCAGTGCTAGAGTTCCTCGGGACGGACTTAACTATGGCTACACCTTC. Translation: CSARVPRDGLNYGYTF. The chain links TRBV20-1 to TRBJ1-2, with D maybe TRBD1 (5 bases). The germline V gene encodes CDR1 DFQATT and CDR2 SNEGSKA (reference sequence). Trimming left V 1 base short and J 1 base short, with 16 bases between. The CDR3 has 16 residues.

The gene calls are TRBV5-4 and TRBJ2-7; tentative D call: TRBD1 (6 bases). Germline V gives CDR1 SGHNT, CDR2 YYREEE (reference sequence). This CDR3 is built from 16 residues. Trimming removed 4 bases at V and 3 bases at J, with 20 bases between. This chain's CDR3 is CASSPAPGQKNYEQYV. The CDR3 DNA reads as TGTGCCAGCAGCCCGGCCCCGGGACAAAAAAACTACGAGCAGTACGTC.